This T cell receptor (beta chain) derives from a study of blood T cells in healthy people across ages. The CDR3 length is 12 residues. The germline V gene encodes CDR1 MNHNS and CDR2 SASEGT. Sample-barcoded 5' priming and a J-beta primer mix drove a second PCR of 7 to 11 cycles. TCRdb processed the 5' RACE reads anew with MiXCR; each CDR3 protein has one entry. The table has approximately 770,000 distinct CDR3 sequences, 55% to 75% seen once. Remarks on this clonotype: One end of the junction is discordant with germline, which a read error may explain.

The origin of this receptor is a young man in good health. Sequencing was done on a sample of blood. This rearrangement joins TRBV6-1 to TRBJ2-7; D is uncertain. The CDR3 coding sequence is TGTGCCAGCGGTGAGTGGTTATACGAGCAGTACTTC. Residues: CASGEWLYEQYF.